What follows are 26 T cell receptor beta chains derived from one specimen sequenced in a study of CD8+CD57+ T cells in acquired aplastic anemia. TCR beta VDJ and CDR3 profiling used genomic DNA as template. TCRdb re-derived calls from the reads in MiXCR, one entry per CDR3 protein. The sample consists of roughly 98,000 distinct CDR3 sequences, 55% to 75% of them appearing once. Patients picked for sequencing had shown CD8+CD57+ cell expansion detected by flow cytometry. Sequenced: sorted CD4+, CD8+, or CD8+CD57+ T cells (not recorded which) from PBMCs. These receptor sequences come from a human donor with aplastic anemia.

This clonotype has a handful of counts. This chain links TRBV20-1 with TRBJ2-7; unclear D gene. This CDR3 comprises 12 residues. Germline CDR1 reads DFQATT; CDR2 reads SNEGSKA (reference sequence). Trimming stripped 4 bases from V and 2 bases from J, with 9 bases between. The CDR3, as DNA: TGCAGTGCTAAGCGACCGACCTACGAGCAGTACTTC. This translates into CSAKRPTYEQYF.

This clonotype was observed a handful of times. V and J are TRBV20-1 and TRBJ2-7, with 10 nucleotides matching TRBD1. V shed 4 bases, J shed 2 bases, and the junction held 2 bases outside the gene matches. The germline gives CDR1 DFQATT, CDR2 SNEGSKA (reference sequence). This CDR3 spans 13 amino acids. DNA for the CDR3: TGCAGTGCTACGACAGGGGGCACCTACGAGCAGTACTTC. As protein: CSATTGGTYEQYF.

The V and J genes are TRBV20-1 and TRBJ1-2; D is ambiguous. CDR3 size: 14 residues. V was cut by 1 base and J by 3 bases, with 12 bases left in between. Germline V lookup: CDR1 DFQATT, CDR2 SNEGSKA (reference sequence). The CDR3: CSARGIWWDYGYTF. CDR3 in DNA: TGCAGTGCTAGAGGGATATGGTGGGACTATGGCTACACCTTC.

The chain has TRBV7-6 and TRBJ1-1; no clear D. Germline V gene sequence: CDR1 SGHVS, CDR2 FNYEAQ. V was trimmed by 5 bases and J by 1 base, leaving 8 bases between them. The length of the CDR3 is 13 residues. The DNA of the CDR3 is TGTGCCAGCAGCAAAAGGGAGAACACTGAAGCTTTCTTT. This codes for CASSKRENTEAFF.

V gene TRBV5-8 combines with J gene TRBJ1-2, with 7 bases identical to TRBD1. The CDR3 is made up of 11 amino acids. J lost 13 bases, V lost 4 bases, and 7 bases had no gene match. CDR1 and CDR2 from the germline V gene are SGHTS and YDEGEE. The CDR3 DNA sequence: TGTGCCAGCAGCCTAACAGGGGTCACCACCTTC. It encodes CASSLTGVTTF.

The chain is built from TRBV9 and TRBJ2-3; D remains unclear. Germline lookup yields CDR1 SGDLS and CDR2 YYNGEE. CDR3 length: 13 residues. V was clipped by 1 base and J by 7 bases, with 10 bases between them. The CDR3 DNA follows: TGTGCCAGCAGCGTACAGGCGGCCCATACGCAGTATTTT. This encodes CASSVQAAHTQYF.

This clonotype was detected only a few times. The chain is built from TRBV7-8 and TRBJ1-1; 8 nucleotides match TRBD1. With 6 bases clipped from V and 3 bases from J, the junction kept 3 bases outside the gene matches. CDR1 SGHVS and CDR2 FQNEAQ come from the germline V gene. This CDR3 has 13 amino acids. The DNA for the CDR3 is TGTGCCAGCAGTTTACAGGGGGACACTGAAGCTTTCTTT. Translating it yields CASSLQGDTEAFF.

This clonotype was seen more than once but under ten times. The rearrangement joins TRBV29-1 to TRBJ2-7; TRBD1 agrees at 7 bases. V shed 1 base, J shed 3 bases, and the junction held 3 bases outside the gene matches. The CDR3 has 13 amino acids. Germline assignment: CDR1 SQVTM and CDR2 ANQGSEA. The CDR3 spells CSVEGDRRYEQYF. The CDR3 DNA follows: TGCAGCGTTGAAGGGGACAGACGCTACGAGCAGTACTTC.

The chain has TRBV20-1 and TRBJ2-3; perhaps TRBD1 as D (5 bases). There are 16 residues in the CDR3. The V gene's germline CDR1 is DFQATT and CDR2 SNEGSKA (reference sequence). The V end lost 0 bases, the J end lost 1 base, and 14 bases lay between the germline ends. The CDR3 here is CSARDLGRAGTDTQYF. DNA for the CDR3: TGCAGTGCTAGAGATCTGGGCAGGGCGGGCACAGATACGCAGTATTTT.

The sample holds a few counts of this clonotype. V gene TRBV3-1 combines with J gene TRBJ1-1; D call uncertain. Trimming took 4 bases from V and 0 from J, leaving 12 bases between them. The germline gives CDR1 LGHDT, CDR2 YNNKEL (reference sequence). CDR3 length: 15 residues. CDR3 in DNA: TGTGCCAGCAGCCGACAACGTACTCTGAACACTGAAGCTTTCTTT. Translation gives CASSRQRTLNTEAFF.

In its sample, this clonotype was seen a few times. The CDR3 DNA sequence: TGTGCCACCAGTGATCCTCAGGGATACGAGCAGTACTTC. Encoded protein: CATSDPQGYEQYF. J is TRBJ2-7 and V is TRBV24-1; the D gene is possibly TRBD1 (5 bases). Germline loops: CDR1 KGHDR, CDR2 SFDVKD. The CDR3 has 13 residues. Trimming took off 3 bases at V and 4 bases at J, with 9 bases between the two ends.

For the CDR3, the DNA is TGCAGTGCTAGAGGGGACGTCGAGTACAATGAGCAGTTCTTC. Amino acids: CSARGDVEYNEQFF. The gene calls are TRBV20-1 and TRBJ2-1, with D perhaps given as TRBD1 or TRBD2 (5 bases each). Germline V gives CDR1 DFQATT, CDR2 SNEGSKA (reference sequence). V lost 1 base and J lost 4, with 11 bases in between. The CDR3 totals 14 residues.

A note on this clonotype: At one end the junction does not follow the germline gene, possibly because of a read error. The chain couples TRBV5-1 to TRBJ1-4; 9 nucleotides match TRBD1. CDR1 and CDR2 (germline): SGHRS, YFSETQ. The CDR3 length is 15 residues. As DNA, the CDR3 is TGCGCCACCAGCTTGGGGGACAGGGAAGGAGAAAAACTGTTTTTT. Translating gives CATSLGDREGEKLFF.

CDR3 coding DNA: TGTGCCAGCAGCTTACGGTTGGGGGGAGGCTATGGCTACACCTTC. Translating it yields CASSLRLGGGYGYTF. The chain carries TRBV7-3 and TRBJ1-2, with a weak D call TRBD1 (5 bases). The CDR3 is made up of 15 amino acids. V was pared by 2 bases and J by 4 bases, with 14 bases between. Germline V CDR1 and CDR2: SGHTA, FQGTGA.

The rearrangement joins TRBV19 to TRBJ1-6; no reliable D call. V lost 5 bases, J lost 6 bases, and 14 bases lay in between. This CDR3 comprises 15 residues. The germline V gene encodes CDR1 LNHDA and CDR2 SQIVND (reference sequence). The CDR3 region is CASSALLSGNSPLHF. In DNA, the CDR3 is TGTGCCAGTAGTGCCTTACTATCGGGTAATTCACCCCTCCACTTT.

This clonotype showed up many times. V is TRBV5-1 and J is TRBJ2-7; D possibly corresponds to TRBD1 (5 bases). This CDR3 has 15 amino acids. V was clipped by 4 bases and J by 1 base, with 15 bases between them. From germline, CDR1 is SGHRS and CDR2 YFSETQ. In nucleotides, the CDR3 is TGCGCCAGCAGCCTGACTGGACAACCTTCCTACGAGCAGTACTTC. Translated, it gives CASSLTGQPSYEQYF. The full variable domain, rest sourced from reference TRBV5-1 and TRBJ2-7, is KAGVTQTPRYLIKTRGQQVTLSCSPISGHRSVSWYQQTPGQGLQFLFEYFSETQRNKGNFPGRFSGRQFSNSRSEMNVSTLELGDSALYLCASSLTGQPSYEQYFGPGTRLTVT.

The genes are TRBV3-1 and TRBJ2-5; no firm D call. Trimming cost V 0 bases and J 7 bases, with 15 bases left between them. The CDR3 loop spans 15 amino acids. Germline CDR1 and CDR2: LGHDT and YNNKEL (reference sequence). The CDR3 bases are TGTGCCAGCAGCCAAGATCTGGAACCGGTGGGGACCCAGTACTTC. Protein: CASSQDLEPVGTQYF.

This clonotype was counted at least ten times. The chain employs TRBV6-5 and TRBJ1-5; D uncertain. From germline, CDR1 is MNHEY and CDR2 SVGAGI. Trimming took off 0 bases at V and 4 bases at J, with 7 bases between the two ends. This CDR3 spans 14 amino acids. The CDR3 here is CASSYSGLNQPQHF. CDR3 sequence (DNA): TGTGCCAGCAGTTACTCTGGCTTAAATCAGCCCCAGCATTTT.

The genes are TRBV19 and TRBJ1-6; a weak D match, TRBD1 (5 bases). Germline CDR1 is LNHDA and CDR2 is SQIVND (reference sequence). The CDR3 is 14 amino acids. V shed 5 bases and J shed 6 bases, with 11 bases lying between them. For the CDR3, the DNA is TGTGCCAGTAGTGAGGGACTGTTTAATTCACCCCTCCACTTT. Translating it yields CASSEGLFNSPLHF.

V and J are TRBV11-1 and TRBJ2-3; 12 nucleotides line up with TRBD2. J was trimmed by 0 bases and V by 5 bases; bases with no gene match: 9. There are 18 residues in the CDR3. Per germline, CDR1 SGHAT and CDR2 FQDESV (reference sequence). CDR3 nucleotide sequence: TGTGCCAGCAGCGTAAACCAAGGACTAGCGGGGAGCACAGATACGCAGTATTTT. Amino acids: CASSVNQGLAGSTDTQYF.

Here the CDR3 DNA reads TGTGCCAGCAGACATAACTACGAGCAGTACTTC. Its translation is CASRHNYEQYF. The chain combines TRBV7-2 with TRBJ2-7, with unresolved D. V was clipped by 6 bases and J by 3 bases, with 6 bases between them. The CDR3 extends over 11 amino acids. The germline V gene has CDR1 SGHTA and CDR2 FQGNSA. Full variable domain (remainder filled in from reference TRBV7-2 and TRBJ2-7): GAGVSQSPSNKVTEKGKDVELRCDPISGHTALYWYRQSLGQGLEFLIYFQGNSAPDKSGLPSDRFSAERTGGSVSTLTIQRTQQEDSAVYLCASRHNYEQYFGPGTRLTVT.

The genes are TRBV7-7 and TRBJ2-5; D tentatively reads TRBD1 or TRBD2 (5 bases each). CDR1 and CDR2 from the germline V gene are SSHAT and FNYEAQ (reference sequence). Deletions cut 5 bases from V and 2 bases from J, with 15 bases between. The CDR3 sequence is 15 residues long. This chain's CDR3 is CASSQTGTQQETQYF. The CDR3 DNA sequence: TGTGCCAGCAGCCAAACCGGGACGCAACAAGAGACCCAGTACTTC.

The V call is TRBV7-2, the J call TRBJ2-7; D call uncertain. V gave up 5 bases and J gave up 3 bases, with 8 bases separating them. The length of the CDR3 is 12 residues. Germline CDR1 and CDR2: SGHTA and FQGNSA. In nucleotides, the CDR3 is TGTGCCAGCAGCCGTACGGGCTACGAGCAGTACTTC. Its translation is CASSRTGYEQYF.

The chain has TRBV2 and TRBJ2-3; tentatively, D is TRBD2 (6 bases). Germline lookup yields CDR1 SNHLY and CDR2 FYNNEI. The CDR3 totals 15 residues. Trimming removed 9 bases from V and 1 base from J, with 17 bases in between. CDR3 in DNA: TGTGCCAGTAAAGAGTGGGACTTCCGCACAGATACGCAGTATTTT. As protein: CASKEWDFRTDTQYF.

This clonotype has ten or more counts. The chain employs TRBV14 and TRBJ2-7; 8 nucleotides align to TRBD1. Germline loops: CDR1 SGHDN, CDR2 FVKESK. The CDR3 runs 14 residues. V was clipped by 4 bases and J by 2 bases; unmatched bases: 4. The CDR3 DNA reads as TGTGCCAGCAGCCCTACAGGGGGGCCCTACGAGCAGTACTTC. Protein product: CASSPTGGPYEQYF.

The CDR3: CATSAVGSEETQYF. The CDR3 nucleotides read TGTGCCACCAGTGCGGTTGGCAGTGAAGAGACCCAGTACTTC. This chain uses TRBV24-1 with TRBJ2-5; D not resolved. Trimming cost V 5 bases and J 3 bases, with 12 bases left between them. Germline CDR1 is KGHDR and CDR2 is SFDVKD. The CDR3 loop spans 14 amino acids.